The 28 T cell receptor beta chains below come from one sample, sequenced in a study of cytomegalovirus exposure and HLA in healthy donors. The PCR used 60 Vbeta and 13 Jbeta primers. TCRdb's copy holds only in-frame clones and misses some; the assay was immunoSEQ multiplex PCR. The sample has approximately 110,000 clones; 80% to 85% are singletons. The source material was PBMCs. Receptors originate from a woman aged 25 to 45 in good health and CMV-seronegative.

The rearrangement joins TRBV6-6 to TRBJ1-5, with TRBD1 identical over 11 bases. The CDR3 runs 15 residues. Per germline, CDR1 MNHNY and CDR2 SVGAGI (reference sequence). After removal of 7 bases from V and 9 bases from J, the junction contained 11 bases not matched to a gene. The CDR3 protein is CASTPGQGALGPQHF. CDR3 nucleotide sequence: TGTGCCAGCACCCCAGGACAGGGGGCTTTGGGGCCCCAGCATTTT.

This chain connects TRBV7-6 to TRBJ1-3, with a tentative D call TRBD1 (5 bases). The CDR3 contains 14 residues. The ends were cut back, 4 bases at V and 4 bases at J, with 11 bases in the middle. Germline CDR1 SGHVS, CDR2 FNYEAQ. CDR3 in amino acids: CASSSRVLGNTIYF. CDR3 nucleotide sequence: TGTGCCAGCAGCTCCAGGGTACTGGGAAACACCATATATTTT.

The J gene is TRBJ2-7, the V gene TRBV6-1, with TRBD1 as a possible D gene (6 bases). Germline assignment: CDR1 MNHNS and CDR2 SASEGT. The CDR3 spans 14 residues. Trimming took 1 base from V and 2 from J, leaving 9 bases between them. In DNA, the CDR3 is TGTGCCAGCAGTGAAGGGACAGACGCCTACGAGCAGTACTTC. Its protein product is CASSEGTDAYEQYF.

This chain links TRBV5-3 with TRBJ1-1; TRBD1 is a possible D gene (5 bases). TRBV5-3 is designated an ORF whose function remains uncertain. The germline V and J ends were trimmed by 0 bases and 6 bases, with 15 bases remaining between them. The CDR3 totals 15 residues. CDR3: CARSLEVEGRSEAFF. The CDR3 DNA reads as TGTGCCAGAAGCTTGGAAGTGGAGGGGCGGTCTGAAGCTTTCTTT.

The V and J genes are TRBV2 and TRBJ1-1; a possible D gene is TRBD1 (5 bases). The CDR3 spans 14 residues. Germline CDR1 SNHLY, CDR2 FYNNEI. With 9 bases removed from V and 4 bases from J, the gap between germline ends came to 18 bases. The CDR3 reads CARTPQALGTEAFF. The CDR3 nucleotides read TGTGCCAGAACACCACAGGCACTGGGCACTGAAGCTTTCTTT.

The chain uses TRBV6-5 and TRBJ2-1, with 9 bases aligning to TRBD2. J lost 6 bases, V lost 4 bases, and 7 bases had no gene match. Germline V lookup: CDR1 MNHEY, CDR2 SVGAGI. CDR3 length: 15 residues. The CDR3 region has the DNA TGTGCCAGCAGTTGGAGCGGGAGGACCTCCAATGAGCAGTTCTTC. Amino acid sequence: CASSWSGRTSNEQFF.

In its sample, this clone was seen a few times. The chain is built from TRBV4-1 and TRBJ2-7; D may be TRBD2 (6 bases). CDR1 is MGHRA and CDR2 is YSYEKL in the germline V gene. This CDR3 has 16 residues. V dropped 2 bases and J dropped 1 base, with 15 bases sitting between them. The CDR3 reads CASSQRLGLPSYEQYF. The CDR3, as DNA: TGCGCCAGCAGCCAACGACTAGGACTCCCTTCCTACGAGCAGTACTTC.

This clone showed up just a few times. This CDR3 is CASSHAGYGEAFF. Here the CDR3 DNA reads TGTGCCAGCAGCCACGCGGGGTATGGGGAAGCTTTCTTT. This rearrangement joins TRBV7-6 to TRBJ1-1; D unclear. This CDR3 has 13 amino acids. V was shortened by 5 bases and J by 8 bases, with 15 bases between the two germline ends. Germline CDR1 SGHVS, CDR2 FNYEAQ. The full variable domain, completed using reference TRBV7-6 and TRBJ1-1, is GAGVSQSPRYKVTKRGQDVALRCDPISGHVSLYWYRQALGQGPEFLTYFNYEAQQDKSGLPNDRFSAERPEGSISTLTIQRTEQRDSAMYRCASSHAGYGEAFFGQGTRLTVV.

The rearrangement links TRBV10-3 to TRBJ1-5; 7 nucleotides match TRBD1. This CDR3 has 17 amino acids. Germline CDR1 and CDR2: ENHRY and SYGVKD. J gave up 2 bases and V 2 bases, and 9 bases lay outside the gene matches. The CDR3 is CAISEINRGAGNQPQHF. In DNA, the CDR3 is TGTGCCATCAGTGAGATCAACAGGGGCGCCGGCAATCAGCCCCAGCATTTT.

This CDR3 reads CASSMERGQLFF. CDR3 DNA sequence: TGTGCCAGTAGTATGGAAAGGGGGCAACTGTTTTTT. The gene calls are TRBV19 and TRBJ1-4; 7 bases align to TRBD1. CDR3 size: 12 residues. Germline V gene lookup returns CDR1 LNHDA and CDR2 SQIVND (reference sequence). With V trimmed by 3 bases and J by 12 bases, 4 bases remained unmatched. Full variable domain (outside the CDR3, taken from reference TRBV19 and TRBJ1-4): DGGITQSPKYLFRKEGQNVTLSCEQNLNHDAMYWYRQDPGQGLRLIYYSQIVNDFQKGDIAEGYSVSREKKESFPLTVTSAQKNPTAFYLCASSMERGQLFFGSGTQLSVL.

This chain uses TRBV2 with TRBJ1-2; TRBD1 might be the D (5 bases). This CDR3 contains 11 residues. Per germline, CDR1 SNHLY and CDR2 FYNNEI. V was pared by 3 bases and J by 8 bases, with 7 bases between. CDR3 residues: CASSETVGYTF. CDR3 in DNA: TGTGCCAGCAGTGAGACAGTAGGCTACACCTTC.

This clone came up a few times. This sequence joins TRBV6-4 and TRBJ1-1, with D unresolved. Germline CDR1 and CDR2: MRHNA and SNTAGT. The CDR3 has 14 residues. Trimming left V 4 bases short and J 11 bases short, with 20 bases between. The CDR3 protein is CASSVLADTLPAFF. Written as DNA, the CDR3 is TGTGCCAGCAGTGTGCTCGCAGACACTCTTCCCGCTTTCTTT.

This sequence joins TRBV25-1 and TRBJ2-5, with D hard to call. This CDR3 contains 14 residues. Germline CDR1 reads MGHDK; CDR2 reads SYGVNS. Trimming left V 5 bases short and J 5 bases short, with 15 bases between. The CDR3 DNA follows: TGTGCCAGCAGTCCTTCCGAACCCAGGGAGACCCAGTACTTC. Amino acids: CASSPSEPRETQYF.

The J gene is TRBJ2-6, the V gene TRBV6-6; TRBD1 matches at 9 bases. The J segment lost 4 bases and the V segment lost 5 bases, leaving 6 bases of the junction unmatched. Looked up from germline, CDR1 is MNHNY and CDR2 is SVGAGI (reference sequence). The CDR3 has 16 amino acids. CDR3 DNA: TGTGCCAGCAGTCACGACAGGGGGACAGGGGCCAACGTCCTGACTTTC. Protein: CASSHDRGTGANVLTF.

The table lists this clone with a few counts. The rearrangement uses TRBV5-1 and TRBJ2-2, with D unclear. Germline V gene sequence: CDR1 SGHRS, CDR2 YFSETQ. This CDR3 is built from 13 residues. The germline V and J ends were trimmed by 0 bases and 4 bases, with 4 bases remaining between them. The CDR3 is CASSLAITGELFF. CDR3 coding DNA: TGCGCCAGCAGCTTGGCTATCACCGGGGAGCTGTTTTTT.

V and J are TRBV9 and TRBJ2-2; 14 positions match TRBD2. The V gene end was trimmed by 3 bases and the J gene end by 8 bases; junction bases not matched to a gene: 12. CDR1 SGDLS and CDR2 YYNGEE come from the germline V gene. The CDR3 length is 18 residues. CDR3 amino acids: CASSAPPGTSGSLGELFF. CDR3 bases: TGTGCCAGCAGCGCCCCTCCCGGGACTAGCGGGAGTTTGGGGGAGCTGTTTTTT. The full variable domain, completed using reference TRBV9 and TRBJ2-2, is DSGVTQTPKHLITATGQRVTLRCSPRSGDLSVYWYQQSLDQGLQFLIQYYNGEERAKGNILERFSAQQFPDLHSELNLSSLELGDSALYFCASSAPPGTSGSLGELFFGEGSRLTVL.

This CDR3 is CASDIQVQPQHF. The DNA of the CDR3 is TGTGCCAGCGATATCCAGGTGCAGCCCCAGCATTTT. The V and J genes are TRBV28 and TRBJ1-5; D gene unclear. This CDR3 comprises 12 residues. V was cut by 8 bases and J by 7 bases, with 12 bases left in between. Germline CDR1 is MDHEN and CDR2 is SYDVKM. Using reference TRBV28 and TRBJ1-5 for the parts outside the CDR3, the full variable domain is DVKVTQSSRYLVKRTGEKVFLECVQDMDHENMFWYRQDPGLGLRLIYFSYDVKMKEKGDIPEGYSVSREKKERFSLILESASTNQTSMYLCASDIQVQPQHFGDGTRLSIL.

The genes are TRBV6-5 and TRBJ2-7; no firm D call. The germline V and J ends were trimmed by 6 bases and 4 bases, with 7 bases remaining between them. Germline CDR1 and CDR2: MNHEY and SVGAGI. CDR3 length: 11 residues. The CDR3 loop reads CASRTEYEQYF. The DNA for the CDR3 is TGTGCCAGCAGGACTGAGTACGAGCAGTACTTC.

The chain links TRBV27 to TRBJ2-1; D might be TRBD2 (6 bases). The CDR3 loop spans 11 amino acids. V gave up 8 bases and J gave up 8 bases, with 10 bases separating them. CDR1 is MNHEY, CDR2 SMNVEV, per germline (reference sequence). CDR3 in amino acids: CASGGFHEQFF. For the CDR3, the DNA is TGTGCCAGCGGAGGGTTCCATGAGCAGTTCTTC.

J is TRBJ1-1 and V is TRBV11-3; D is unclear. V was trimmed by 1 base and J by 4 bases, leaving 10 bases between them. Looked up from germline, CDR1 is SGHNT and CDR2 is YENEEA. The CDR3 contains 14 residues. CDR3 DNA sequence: TGTGCCAGCAGCTTAGGAGGCGCCCCCACTGAAGCTTTCTTT. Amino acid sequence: CASSLGGAPTEAFF.

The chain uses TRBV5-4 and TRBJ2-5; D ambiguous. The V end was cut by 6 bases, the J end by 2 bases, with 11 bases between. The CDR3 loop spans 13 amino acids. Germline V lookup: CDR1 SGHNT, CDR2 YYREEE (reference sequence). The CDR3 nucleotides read TGTGCCAGCAAGCCGCGGAATCAAGAGACCCAGTACTTC. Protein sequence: CASKPRNQETQYF.

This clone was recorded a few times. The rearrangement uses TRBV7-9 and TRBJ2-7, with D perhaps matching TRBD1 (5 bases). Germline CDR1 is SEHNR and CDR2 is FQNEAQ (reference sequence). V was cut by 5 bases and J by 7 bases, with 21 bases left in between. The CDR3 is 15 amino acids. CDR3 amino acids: CASSPPLLATEEQYF. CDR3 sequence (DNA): TGTGCCAGCAGCCCCCCACTTCTGGCGACAGAAGAGCAGTACTTC.

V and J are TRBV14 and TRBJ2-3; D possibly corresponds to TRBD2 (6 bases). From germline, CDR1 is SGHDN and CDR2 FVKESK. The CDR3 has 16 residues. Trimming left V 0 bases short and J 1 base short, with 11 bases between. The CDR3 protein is CASSQDWRGGTDTQYF. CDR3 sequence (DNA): TGTGCCAGCAGCCAAGATTGGCGCGGGGGCACAGATACGCAGTATTTT. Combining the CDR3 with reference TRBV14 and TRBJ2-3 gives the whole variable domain EAGVTQFPSHSVIEKGQTVTLRCDPISGHDNLYWYRRVMGKEIKFLLHFVKESKQDESGMPNNRFLAERTGGTYSTLKVQPAELEDSGVYFCASSQDWRGGTDTQYFGPGTRLTVL.

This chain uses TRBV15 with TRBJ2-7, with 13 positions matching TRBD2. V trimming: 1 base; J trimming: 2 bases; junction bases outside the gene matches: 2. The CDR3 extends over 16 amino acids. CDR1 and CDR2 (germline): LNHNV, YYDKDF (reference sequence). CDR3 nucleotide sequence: TGTGCCACCAGCAGAGTGGGACTAGCGGGGCCCTACGAGCAGTACTTC. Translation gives CATSRVGLAGPYEQYF. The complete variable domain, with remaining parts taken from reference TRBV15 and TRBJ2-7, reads DAMVIQNPRYQVTQFGKPVTLSCSQTLNHNVMYWYQQKSSQAPKLLFHYYDKDFNNEADTPDNFQSRRPNTSFCFLDIRSPGLGDTAMYLCATSRVGLAGPYEQYFGPGTRLTVT.

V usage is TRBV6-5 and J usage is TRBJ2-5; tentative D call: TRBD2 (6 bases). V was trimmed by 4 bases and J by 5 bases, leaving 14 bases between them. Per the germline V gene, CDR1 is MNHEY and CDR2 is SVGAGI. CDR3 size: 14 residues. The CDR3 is CASSCAEGVETQYF. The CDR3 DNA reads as TGTGCCAGCAGTTGCGCGGAGGGAGTGGAGACCCAGTACTTC.

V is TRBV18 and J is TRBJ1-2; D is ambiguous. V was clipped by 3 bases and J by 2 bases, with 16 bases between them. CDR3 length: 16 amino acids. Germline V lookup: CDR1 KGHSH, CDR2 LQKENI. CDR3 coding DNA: TGTGCCAGCTCACCTTTGTTTGCGGTTCCCAACTATGGCTACACCTTC. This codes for CASSPLFAVPNYGYTF. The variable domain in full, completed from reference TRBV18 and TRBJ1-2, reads NAGVMQNPRHLVRRRGQEARLRCSPMKGHSHVYWYRQLPEEGLKFMVYLQKENIIDESGMPKERFSAEFPKEGPSILRIQQVVRGDSAAYFCASSPLFAVPNYGYTFGSGTRLTVV.

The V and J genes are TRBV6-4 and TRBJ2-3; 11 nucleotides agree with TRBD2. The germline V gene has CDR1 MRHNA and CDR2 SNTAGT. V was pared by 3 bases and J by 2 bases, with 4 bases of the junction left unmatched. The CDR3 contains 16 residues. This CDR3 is CASSELAGDSTDTQYF. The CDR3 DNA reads TGTGCCAGCAGTGAACTAGCGGGAGATTCCACAGATACGCAGTATTTT.

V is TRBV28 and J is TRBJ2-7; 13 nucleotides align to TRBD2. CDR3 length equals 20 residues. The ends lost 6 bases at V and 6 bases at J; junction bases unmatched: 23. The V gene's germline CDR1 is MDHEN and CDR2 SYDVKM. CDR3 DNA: TGTGCCAGCAGGTGGGACTTTGGACTAGCGGGAGTCTCGGGAGTCTGCGAGCAGTACTTC. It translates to CASRWDFGLAGVSGVCEQYF.